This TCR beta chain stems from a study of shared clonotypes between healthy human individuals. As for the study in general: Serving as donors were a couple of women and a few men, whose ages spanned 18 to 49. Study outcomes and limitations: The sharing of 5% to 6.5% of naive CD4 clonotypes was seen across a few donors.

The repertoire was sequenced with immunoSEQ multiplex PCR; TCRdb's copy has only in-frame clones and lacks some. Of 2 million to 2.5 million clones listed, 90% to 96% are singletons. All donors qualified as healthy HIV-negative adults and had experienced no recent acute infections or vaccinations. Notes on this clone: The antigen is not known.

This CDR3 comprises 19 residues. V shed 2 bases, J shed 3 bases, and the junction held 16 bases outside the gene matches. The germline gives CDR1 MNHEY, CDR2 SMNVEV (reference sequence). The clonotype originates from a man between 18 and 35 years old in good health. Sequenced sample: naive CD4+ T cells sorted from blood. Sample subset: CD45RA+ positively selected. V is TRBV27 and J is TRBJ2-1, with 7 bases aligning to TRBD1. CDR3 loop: CASSLRPGGNIRYYNEQFF. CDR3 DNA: TGTGCCAGCAGTTTAAGGCCAGGGGGAAATATAAGGTACTACAATGAGCAGTTCTTC.